These 30 T cell receptor beta chains came from one sample sequenced in a study of T-cell reconstitution after alpha-beta-depleted transplantation in children. Preparation of the TCRbeta library used unique molecular identifiers. TCRdb re-derived calls from the PCR reads in MiXCR, one entry per CDR3 protein. The data show around 580,000 distinct CDR3 sequences, 23% seen once. The material was PBMCs, mostly from graft donor cells, obtained 360 days after TCRalphabeta/CD19-depleted stem cell transplant. These receptors all stem from a boy younger than two who had a stem cell transplant for acute myeloid leukemia, so the T cells may come from the graft donor.

This chain joins TRBV6-2 or TRBV6-3 and TRBJ2-7; a possible D gene is TRBD1 (6 bases). Germline CDR1 reads MNHEY; CDR2 reads SVGEGT. There are 14 residues in the CDR3. Trimming stripped 6 bases from V and 1 base from J, with 13 bases between. The CDR3 bases are TGTGCCAGCAGAGACAGGCAAAGATCCTACGAGCAGTACTTC. Protein product: CASRDRQRSYEQYF.

This clonotype was picked up one time. J is TRBJ2-7 and V is TRBV21-1; the table's D call, TRBD1, has no DNA check behind it. TRBV21-1 is a pseudogene segment. This CDR3 region has 15 residues. The CDR3 reads CASSKKIPDRDEQYV. DNA of the CDR3: TGTGCCAGCAGCAAAAAAATCCCCGACAGGGATGAGCAGTACGTC.

The chain is built from TRBV19 and TRBJ2-2; D possibly corresponds to TRBD1 (5 bases). Germline CDR1 reads LNHDA; CDR2 reads SQIVND (reference sequence). V was cut by 3 bases and J by 0 bases, with 17 bases left in between. CDR3 length equals 18 residues. The CDR3: CASSMGLGYVPNTGELFF. DNA for the CDR3: TGTGCCAGTAGTATGGGGCTGGGGTATGTTCCGAACACCGGGGAGCTGTTTTTT.

This clonotype was seen many times. J is TRBJ1-3 and V is TRBV12-3 or TRBV12-4; unclear D gene. The CDR3 totals 12 residues. The V end was cut by 7 bases, the J end by 3 bases, with 7 bases between. CDR3 coding DNA: TGTGCCAGCACCGTCCTTGGAAACACCATATATTTT. This sequence encodes CASTVLGNTIYF.

This clonotype was seen ten or more times. The chain has TRBV5-5 and TRBJ1-4; no clear D. This CDR3 is built from 14 residues. Germline assignment: CDR1 SGHKS and CDR2 YYEKEE (reference sequence). Trimming took 2 bases from V and 5 from J, leaving 10 bases between them. The CDR3 loop reads CASSLLQRNEKLFF. The DNA for the CDR3 is TGTGCCAGCAGCTTACTGCAACGGAATGAAAAACTGTTTTTT. Full variable domain (outside the CDR3, taken from reference TRBV5-5 and TRBJ1-4): DAGVTQSPTHLIKTRGQQVTLRCSPISGHKSVSWYQQVLGQGPQFIFQYYEKEERGRGNFPDRFSARQFPNYSSELNVNALLLGDSALYLCASSLLQRNEKLFFGSGTQLSVL.

This clonotype occurred many times. The J gene is TRBJ1-1, the V gene TRBV5-6; no clear D. CDR1 and CDR2 (germline): SGHDT, YYEEEE. Deletions cut 0 bases from V and 1 base from J, with 4 bases between. The CDR3 consists of 13 residues. CDR3 in DNA: TGTGCCAGCAGCTTGGAGTGGAACACTGAAGCTTTCTTT. Its protein is CASSLEWNTEAFF.

The chain combines TRBV5-1 with TRBJ1-1, with no clear D. This CDR3 region has 13 residues. Germline CDR1 is SGHRS and CDR2 is YFSETQ. Trimming took 4 bases from V and 5 from J, leaving 12 bases between them. The CDR3 sequence is CASSEGGGTEAFF. CDR3 in DNA: TGCGCCAGCAGCGAGGGAGGAGGGACTGAAGCTTTCTTT.

This clonotype has just a few counts. This chain uses TRBV6-5 with TRBJ2-5; 8 bases agree with TRBD1. CDR3 length: 15 amino acids. J was trimmed by 3 bases and V by 0 bases; bases with no gene match: 3. The germline V gene has CDR1 MNHEY and CDR2 SVGAGI. DNA for the CDR3: TGTGCCAGCAGTTACTCTACGGGACAGGAAGAGACCCAGTACTTC. Its protein is CASSYSTGQEETQYF.

This clonotype was counted ten times or more. The V call is TRBV16, the J call TRBJ1-5, with D possibly being TRBD1 (6 bases). Germline CDR1 reads KGHSY; CDR2 reads FQNENV. V was pared by 1 base and J by 4 bases, with 17 bases between. The CDR3 runs to 17 residues. CDR3 amino acids: CASSQFGGAGGNQPQHF. DNA of the CDR3: TGTGCCAGCAGCCAATTTGGGGGCGCGGGGGGTAATCAGCCCCAGCATTTT. The full variable domain, in which reference TRBV16 and TRBJ1-5 provide the parts outside the CDR3, is GEEVAQTPKHLVRGEGQKAKLYCAPIKGHSYVFWYQQVLKNEFKFLISFQNENVFDETGMPKERFSAKCLPNSPCSLEIQATKLEDSAVYFCASSQFGGAGGNQPQHFGDGTRLSIL.

This clonotype occurred many times. The gene calls are TRBV20-1 and TRBJ2-7; D may be TRBD1 (5 bases). The V gene's germline CDR1 is DFQATT and CDR2 SNEGSKA (reference sequence). V shed 6 bases and J shed 1 base, with 13 bases lying between them. The CDR3 loop spans 13 amino acids. The CDR3 here is CSARSTVSYEQYF. For the CDR3, the DNA is TGCAGTGCCAGATCGACAGTTTCCTACGAGCAGTACTTC.

This clonotype has at least ten counts. The chain has TRBV29-1 and TRBJ2-3; the match to TRBD1 covers 8 bases. Germline V gives CDR1 SQVTM, CDR2 ANQGSEA. The CDR3 runs to 13 residues. V dropped 8 bases and J dropped 5; count of bases not matched to a gene: 9. CDR3 DNA: TGCAGCCATGGACAGGGAGCAGGAGATACGCAGTATTTT. Amino acid sequence: CSHGQGAGDTQYF.

This clonotype was found a few times. The rearrangement links TRBV7-9 to TRBJ2-7; TRBD1 matches 9 bases. The CDR3 spans 16 residues. The germline CDR1 and CDR2 sequences are SEHNR and FQNEAQ (reference sequence). After removal of 5 bases from V and 3 bases from J, the junction contained 11 bases not matched to a gene. CDR3 region: CASSLTGTGFGYEQYV. CDR3 coding DNA: TGTGCCAGCAGCCTAACCGGGACAGGGTTTGGCTACGAGCAGTACGTC.

A few counts support this clonotype. The rearrangement joins TRBV6-1 to TRBJ1-2, with D perhaps TRBD1 (5 bases). The germline V gene encodes CDR1 MNHNS and CDR2 SASEGT. V dropped 6 bases and J dropped 4 bases, with 15 bases sitting between them. This CDR3 region has 14 residues. The CDR3 nucleotides are TGTGCCAGCAGCCGGGGGGTATTGGGCTATGGCTACACCTTC. Translated: CASSRGVLGYGYTF.

This clonotype has just one count. The chain joins TRBV15 to TRBJ2-3; possible D gene TRBD1, 6 bases. The germline V gene encodes CDR1 LNHNV and CDR2 YYDKDF (reference sequence). Trimming cost V 0 bases and J 0 bases, with 16 bases left between them. The CDR3 covers 18 residues. The CDR3 protein is CATSRDNRARPSTDTQYF. The CDR3 DNA sequence: TGTGCCACCAGCAGAGATAACAGGGCGCGCCCTAGCACAGATACGCAGTATTTT.

This clonotype was counted between two and nine times. This chain connects TRBV7-8 to TRBJ1-4; 9 nucleotides agree with TRBD1. The V segment lost 4 bases and the J segment 0 bases; nucleotides outside the gene matches: 6. Germline V gene lookup returns CDR1 SGHVS and CDR2 FQNEAQ. There are 17 residues in the CDR3. The DNA for the CDR3 is TGTGCCAGCAGCTCGGGACAGGGAGTTGCAACTAATGAAAAACTGTTTTTT. Its translation is CASSSGQGVATNEKLFF.

The sample holds a few counts of this clonotype. V gene TRBV3-1 combines with J gene TRBJ2-5; D not resolved. The ends were cut back, 0 bases at V and 1 base at J, with 12 bases in the middle. The germline V gene has CDR1 LGHDT and CDR2 YNNKEL (reference sequence). The CDR3 loop spans 16 amino acids. CDR3 nucleotides: TGTGCCAGCAGCCAAGAAGTTAATTCCCCCCAAGAGACCCAGTACTTC. It is translated as CASSQEVNSPQETQYF.

This clonotype was counted ten times or more. The V gene is TRBV18, the J gene TRBJ2-1; weak D call: TRBD1 (5 bases). V was clipped by 3 bases and J by 5 bases, with 11 bases between them. Germline loops: CDR1 KGHSH, CDR2 LQKENI. The CDR3 covers 14 residues. CDR3 DNA: TGTGCCAGCTCACCTCTCGACAGAAACAATGAGCAGTTCTTC. Its translation is CASSPLDRNNEQFF.

This clonotype was observed at least ten times. The DNA for the CDR3 is TGTGCCACCCGACCTGGGGCCACGGGCGAGCAGTACTTC. This sequence encodes CATRPGATGEQYF. The chain combines TRBV6-6 with TRBJ2-7, with D tentatively TRBD1 (5 bases). Germline values: CDR1 MNHNY, CDR2 SVGAGI (reference sequence). The CDR3 is 13 residues long. V lost 10 bases and J lost 6, with 19 bases in between.

This clonotype has at least ten counts. V usage is TRBV28 and J usage is TRBJ2-1; 8 bases align to TRBD1. J gave up 4 bases and V 4 bases, and 15 bases lay outside the gene matches. The germline V gene has CDR1 MDHEN and CDR2 SYDVKM. This CDR3 comprises 18 residues. The CDR3 loop reads CASSYPARTGTLYNEQFF. The CDR3 DNA sequence: TGTGCCAGCAGTTACCCCGCGCGGACAGGGACCTTATACAATGAGCAGTTCTTC.

This clonotype has at least ten counts. The chain recombines TRBV12-3 or TRBV12-4 with TRBJ1-2; D is undetermined. The germline V and J ends were trimmed by 5 bases and 5 bases, with 18 bases remaining between them. The CDR3 totals 15 residues. This CDR3 is CASSPFGPPGYGYTF. CDR3 sequence (DNA): TGTGCCAGCAGTCCGTTTGGCCCCCCCGGATATGGCTACACCTTC.

V usage is TRBV7-9 and J usage is TRBJ2-7; D unresolved. V shed 1 base and J shed 2 bases, with 9 bases lying between them. The CDR3 has 14 residues. The germline V gene has CDR1 SEHNR and CDR2 FQNEAQ (reference sequence). In DNA, the CDR3 is TGTGCCAGCAGCTTAGGGGATCCCACCTACGAGCAGTACTTC. Protein: CASSLGDPTYEQYF.

Many counts were recorded for this clonotype. The V call is TRBV20-1, the J call TRBJ2-3; no clear D. V dropped 2 bases and J dropped 4 bases, with 10 bases sitting between them. The CDR3 sequence is 13 residues long. Germline CDR1 reads DFQATT; CDR2 reads SNEGSKA (reference sequence). The CDR3 DNA reads as TGCAGTGCTAGACCCTCACTTGCAGATACGCAGTATTTT. Encoded protein: CSARPSLADTQYF.

This clonotype showed up just a few times. The chain links TRBV28 to TRBJ2-5; TRBD2 agrees at 15 bases. Per germline, CDR1 MDHEN and CDR2 SYDVKM. This CDR3 comprises 17 residues. The J segment lost 1 base and the V segment lost 2 bases, leaving 2 bases of the junction unmatched. CDR3 loop: CASSLGGLAGGQETQYF. The CDR3 DNA follows: TGTGCCAGCAGTTTAGGGGGACTAGCGGGGGGCCAAGAGACCCAGTACTTC.

This chain links TRBV28 with TRBJ2-7; 7 nucleotides align to TRBD2. Looked up from germline, CDR1 is MDHEN and CDR2 is SYDVKM. The CDR3 has 14 amino acids. V lost 6 bases to trimming and J lost 7 bases; unmatched junction nucleotides: 12. CDR3 amino acids: CASSPSLGLGEQYV. CDR3 in DNA: TGTGCCAGCAGCCCTTCCTTAGGACTAGGTGAGCAGTACGTC.

In its sample, this clonotype was seen many times. V and J are TRBV4-2 and TRBJ2-1; D call uncertain. V dropped 4 bases and J dropped 0 bases, with 13 bases sitting between them. The V gene's germline CDR1 is LGHNA and CDR2 YNFKEQ. The CDR3 totals 16 residues. The CDR3: CASSPMSSASYNEQFF. In DNA form, the CDR3 reads TGTGCCAGCAGCCCCATGTCGTCGGCCTCCTACAATGAGCAGTTCTTC.

This clonotype was seen many times. The chain carries TRBV14 and TRBJ1-4, with D unresolved. The CDR3 is 14 amino acids. The germline CDR1 and CDR2 sequences are SGHDN and FVKESK. Trimming took 6 bases from V and 5 from J, leaving 13 bases between them. CDR3 loop: CASRTRHINEKLFF. In DNA form, the CDR3 reads TGTGCCAGCAGGACAAGACATATCAATGAAAAACTGTTTTTT.

The chain recombines TRBV20-1 with TRBJ2-7; 15 bases align to TRBD2. Germline values: CDR1 DFQATT, CDR2 SNEGSKA (reference sequence). This CDR3 region has 17 residues. V gave up 3 bases and J gave up 4 bases; unmatched junction bases: 10. The CDR3 nucleotides are TGCAGTGCTAGTAGGACTAGCGGGGGGGCCCTGGTATACGAGCAGTACGTC. This encodes CSASRTSGGALVYEQYV.

This clonotype was found a few times. This chain joins TRBV10-3 and TRBJ2-2, with no clear D. Germline values: CDR1 ENHRY, CDR2 SYGVKD. Trimming shortened V by 5 bases and J by 1 base, and 14 bases separated the two germline ends. CDR3 length equals 16 residues. The CDR3 nucleotides read TGTGCCATCAGTAGGGTCTCACCAGGGAACACCGGGGAGCTGTTTTTT. Encoded protein: CAISRVSPGNTGELFF.

This clonotype was seen many times. This chain links TRBV12-3 or TRBV12-4 with TRBJ2-7, with 7 positions matching TRBD2. The CDR3 has 15 residues. With V trimmed by 1 base and J by 2 bases, 5 bases remained unmatched. The CDR3 DNA reads as TGTGCCAGCAGTTTAGGGGCTAGCGGAACCTACGAGCAGTACTTC. It codes for CASSLGASGTYEQYF.

The chain has TRBV28 and TRBJ2-2, with 12 nucleotides matching TRBD1. The germline V gene has CDR1 MDHEN and CDR2 SYDVKM. V was pared by 4 bases and J by 4 bases, with 7 bases of the junction left unmatched. The length of the CDR3 is 17 residues. CDR3 DNA: TGTGCCAGCAGTTGGGGACAGGGGGCGGCGCGCACCGGGGAGCTGTTTTTT. This gives the protein CASSWGQGAARTGELFF.